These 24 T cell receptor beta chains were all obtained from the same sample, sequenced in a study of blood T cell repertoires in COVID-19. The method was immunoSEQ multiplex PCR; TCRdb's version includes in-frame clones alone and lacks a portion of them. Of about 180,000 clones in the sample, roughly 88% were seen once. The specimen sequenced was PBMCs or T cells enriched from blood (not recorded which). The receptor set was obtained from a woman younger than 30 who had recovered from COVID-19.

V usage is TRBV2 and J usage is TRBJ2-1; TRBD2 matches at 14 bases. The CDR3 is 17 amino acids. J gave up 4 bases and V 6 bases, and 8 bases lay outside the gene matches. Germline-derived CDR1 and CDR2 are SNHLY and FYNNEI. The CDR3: CASRMTSGRAGYNEQFF. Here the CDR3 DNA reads TGTGCCAGCAGAATGACTAGCGGGAGGGCAGGATACAATGAGCAGTTCTTC.

The CDR3 loop reads CASSLPGDPSGNTIYF. In DNA form, the CDR3 reads TGTGCCAGCAGTTTGCCCGGGGATCCCTCTGGAAACACCATATATTTT. This chain uses TRBV28 with TRBJ1-3; D is uncertain. Deletions cut 3 bases from V and 0 bases from J, with 12 bases between. The CDR3 has 16 amino acids. CDR1 and CDR2 from the germline V gene are MDHEN and SYDVKM. The whole variable domain, remainder taken from reference TRBV28 and TRBJ1-3, is DVKVTQSSRYLVKRTGEKVFLECVQDMDHENMFWYRQDPGLGLRLIYFSYDVKMKEKGDIPEGYSVSREKKERFSLILESASTNQTSMYLCASSLPGDPSGNTIYFGEGSWLTVV.

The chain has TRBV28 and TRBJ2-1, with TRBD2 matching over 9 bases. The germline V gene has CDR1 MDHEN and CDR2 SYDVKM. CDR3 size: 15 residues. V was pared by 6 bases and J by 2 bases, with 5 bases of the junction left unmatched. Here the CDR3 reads CASRDSGGPYNEQFF. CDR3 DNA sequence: TGTGCCAGCAGGGATAGCGGGGGCCCCTACAATGAGCAGTTCTTC.

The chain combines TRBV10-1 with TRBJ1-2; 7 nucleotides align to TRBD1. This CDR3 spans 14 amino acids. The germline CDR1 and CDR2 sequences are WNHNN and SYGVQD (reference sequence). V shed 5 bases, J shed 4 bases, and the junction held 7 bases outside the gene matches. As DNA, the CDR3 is TGCGCCAGCAGTAACGGGACAGTGGGCTATGGCTACACCTTC. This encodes CASSNGTVGYGYTF.

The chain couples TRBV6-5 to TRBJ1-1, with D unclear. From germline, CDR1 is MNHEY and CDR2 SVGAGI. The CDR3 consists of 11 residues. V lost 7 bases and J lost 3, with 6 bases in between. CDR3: CASMSHTEAFF. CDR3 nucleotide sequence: TGTGCCAGCATGAGCCACACTGAAGCTTTCTTT.

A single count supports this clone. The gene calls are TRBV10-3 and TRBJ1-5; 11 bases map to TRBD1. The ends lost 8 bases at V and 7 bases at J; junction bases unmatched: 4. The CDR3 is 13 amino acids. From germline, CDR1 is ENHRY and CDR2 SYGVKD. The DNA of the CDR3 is TGTGCCATCGGGGACAGGGGGGGGCAGCCCCAGCATTTT. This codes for CAIGDRGGQPQHF.

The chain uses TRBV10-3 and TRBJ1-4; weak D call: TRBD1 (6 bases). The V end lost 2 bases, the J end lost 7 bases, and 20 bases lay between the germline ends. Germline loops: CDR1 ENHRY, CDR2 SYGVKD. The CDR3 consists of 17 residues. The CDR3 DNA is TGTGCCATCAGTGAGAGGGGGTTGGGATCCGTTGGTGAAAAACTGTTTTTT. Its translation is CAISERGLGSVGEKLFF.

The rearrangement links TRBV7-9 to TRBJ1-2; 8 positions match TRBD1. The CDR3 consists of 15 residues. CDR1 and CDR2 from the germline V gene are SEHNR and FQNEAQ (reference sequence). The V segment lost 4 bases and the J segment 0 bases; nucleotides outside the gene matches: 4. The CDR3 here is CASSSQGATNYGYTF. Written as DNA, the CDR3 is TGTGCCAGCAGCTCCCAGGGGGCTACTAACTATGGCTACACCTTC.

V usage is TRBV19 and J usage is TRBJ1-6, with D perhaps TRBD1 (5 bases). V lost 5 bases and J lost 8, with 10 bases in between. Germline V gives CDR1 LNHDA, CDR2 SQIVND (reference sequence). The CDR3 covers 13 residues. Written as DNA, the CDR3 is TGTGCCAGTAGTTGGGGGAGGGATTCACCCCTCCACTTT. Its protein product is CASSWGRDSPLHF.

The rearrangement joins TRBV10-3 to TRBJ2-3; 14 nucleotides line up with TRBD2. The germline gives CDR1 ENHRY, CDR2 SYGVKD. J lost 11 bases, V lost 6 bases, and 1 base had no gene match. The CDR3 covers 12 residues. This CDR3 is CAIRTSGGEQYF. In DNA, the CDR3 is TGTGCCATCAGGACTAGCGGGGGGGAGCAGTATTTT.

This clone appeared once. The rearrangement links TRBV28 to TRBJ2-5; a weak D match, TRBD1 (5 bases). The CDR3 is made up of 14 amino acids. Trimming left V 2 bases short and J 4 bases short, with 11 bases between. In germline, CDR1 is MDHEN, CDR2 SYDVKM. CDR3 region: CASSLRRAGETQYF. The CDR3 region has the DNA TGTGCCAGCAGTTTACGCAGGGCTGGAGAGACCCAGTACTTC.

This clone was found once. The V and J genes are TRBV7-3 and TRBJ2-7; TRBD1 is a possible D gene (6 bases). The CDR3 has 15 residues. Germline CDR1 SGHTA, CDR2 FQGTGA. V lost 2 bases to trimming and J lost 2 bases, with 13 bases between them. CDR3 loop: CASSLGGGSTYEQYF. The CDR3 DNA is TGTGCCAGCAGCTTAGGGGGCGGGTCGACCTACGAGCAGTACTTC.

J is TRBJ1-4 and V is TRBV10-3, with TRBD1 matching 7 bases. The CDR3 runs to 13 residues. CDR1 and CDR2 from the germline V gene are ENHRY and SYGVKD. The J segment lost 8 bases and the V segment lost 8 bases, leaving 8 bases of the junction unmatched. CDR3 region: CAISRGGDEKLFF. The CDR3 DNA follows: TGTGCCATCTCAAGAGGGGGCGACGAAAAACTGTTTTTT.

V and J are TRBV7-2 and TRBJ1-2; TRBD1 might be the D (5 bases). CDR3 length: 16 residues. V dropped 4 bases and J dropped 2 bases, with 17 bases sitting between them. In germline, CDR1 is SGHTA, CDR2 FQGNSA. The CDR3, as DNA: TGTGCCAGCAGCTCACGGAGGGGCAGTCAGAACTATGGCTACACCTTC. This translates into CASSSRRGSQNYGYTF.

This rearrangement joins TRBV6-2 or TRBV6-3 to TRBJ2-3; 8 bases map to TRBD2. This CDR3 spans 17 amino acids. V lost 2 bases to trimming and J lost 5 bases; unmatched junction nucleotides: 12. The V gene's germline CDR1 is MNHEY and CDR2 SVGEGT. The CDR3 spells CASSYGPSGSYEDTQYF. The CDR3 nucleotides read TGTGCCAGCAGTTACGGTCCGAGCGGGAGTTATGAAGATACGCAGTATTTT.

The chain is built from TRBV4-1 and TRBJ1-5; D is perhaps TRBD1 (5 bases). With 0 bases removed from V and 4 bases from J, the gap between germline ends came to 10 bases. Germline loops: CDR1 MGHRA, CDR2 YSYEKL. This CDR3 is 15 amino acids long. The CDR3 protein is CASSQDWGENQPQHF. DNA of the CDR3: TGCGCCAGCAGCCAAGATTGGGGGGAGAATCAGCCCCAGCATTTT.

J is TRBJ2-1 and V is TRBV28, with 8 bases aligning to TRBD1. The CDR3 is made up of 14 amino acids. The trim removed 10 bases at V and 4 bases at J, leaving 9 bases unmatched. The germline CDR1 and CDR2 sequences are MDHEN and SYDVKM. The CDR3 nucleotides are TGTGCCACCGTGGGGACAGGATATTACAATGAGCAGTTCTTC. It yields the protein CATVGTGYYNEQFF.

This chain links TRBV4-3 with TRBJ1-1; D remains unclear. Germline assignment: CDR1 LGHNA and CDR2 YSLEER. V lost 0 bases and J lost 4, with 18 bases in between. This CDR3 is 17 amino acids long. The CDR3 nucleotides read TGCGCCAGCAGCCAAGATCCAGAAGGTGATAGCGGCACTGAAGCTTTCTTT. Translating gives CASSQDPEGDSGTEAFF.

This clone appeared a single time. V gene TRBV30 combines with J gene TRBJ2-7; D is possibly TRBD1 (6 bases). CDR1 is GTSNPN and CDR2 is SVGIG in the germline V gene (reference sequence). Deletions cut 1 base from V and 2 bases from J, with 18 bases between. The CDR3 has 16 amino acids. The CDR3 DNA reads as TGTGCCTGGAGTGCCGGATCCCGGACAGAAGCCTACGAGCAGTACTTC. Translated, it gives CAWSAGSRTEAYEQYF.

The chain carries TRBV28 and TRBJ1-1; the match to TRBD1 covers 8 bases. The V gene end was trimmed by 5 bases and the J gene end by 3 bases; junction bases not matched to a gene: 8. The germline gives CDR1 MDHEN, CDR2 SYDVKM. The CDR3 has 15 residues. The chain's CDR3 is CASSEGQGMDTEAFF. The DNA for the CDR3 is TGTGCCAGCAGTGAAGGACAGGGAATGGACACTGAAGCTTTCTTT.

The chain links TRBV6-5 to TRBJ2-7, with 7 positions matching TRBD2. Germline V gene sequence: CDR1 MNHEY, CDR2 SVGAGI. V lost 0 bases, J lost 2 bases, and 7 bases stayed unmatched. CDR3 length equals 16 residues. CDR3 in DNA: TGTGCCAGCAGTTACTCGCGAACGGGAGGTACCTACGAGCAGTACTTC. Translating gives CASSYSRTGGTYEQYF.

CDR3: CASSLGQSTGYEQYF. The CDR3 DNA is TGTGCCAGCAGTTTAGGCCAGTCGACAGGCTACGAGCAGTACTTC. V and J are TRBV28 and TRBJ2-7; D perhaps matches TRBD1 (6 bases). The V end lost 2 bases, the J end lost 3 bases, and 14 bases lay between the germline ends. Germline CDR1 is MDHEN and CDR2 is SYDVKM. The CDR3 has 15 amino acids.

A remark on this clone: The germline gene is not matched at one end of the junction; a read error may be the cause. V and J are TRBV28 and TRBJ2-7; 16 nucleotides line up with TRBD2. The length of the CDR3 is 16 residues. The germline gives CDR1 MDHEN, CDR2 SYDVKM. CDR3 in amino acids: CASKGTSGGAFVSRDF. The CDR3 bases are TGTGCCAGCAAAGGGACTAGCGGGGGGGCCTTCGTTTCTAGGGACTTC.

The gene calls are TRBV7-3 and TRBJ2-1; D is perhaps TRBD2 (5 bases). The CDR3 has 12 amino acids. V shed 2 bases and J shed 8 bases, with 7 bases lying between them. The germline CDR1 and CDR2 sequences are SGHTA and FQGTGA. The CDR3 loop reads CASSLVGDEQFF. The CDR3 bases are TGTGCCAGCAGCTTAGTGGGAGATGAGCAGTTCTTC. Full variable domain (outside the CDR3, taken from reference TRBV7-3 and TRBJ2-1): GAGVSQTPSNKVTEKGKYVELRCDPISGHTALYWYRQSLGQGPEFLIYFQGTGAADDSGLPNDRFFAVRPEGSVSTLKIQRTERGDSAVYLCASSLVGDEQFFGPGTRLTVL.